A single sample gave rise to the 10 T cell receptor beta chains below, sequenced in a study of cytomegalovirus exposure and HLA in healthy donors. The study ran its PCR with 60 Vbeta and 13 Jbeta primers. TCRdb keeps only in-frame clones here, not all; method: immunoSEQ multiplex PCR. The sample records about 100,000 clones, around 67% being singletons. The sample comprised PBMCs. These receptors all come from a woman between 40 and 50 years old in good health and CMV-seropositive.

The chain carries TRBV30 and TRBJ1-1; the D gene is possibly TRBD1 (5 bases). CDR1 and CDR2 (germline): GTSNPN, SVGIG (reference sequence). The V end was cut by 1 base, the J end by 5 bases, with 14 bases between. This CDR3 region has 14 residues. The CDR3 DNA reads as TGTGCCTGGAGTGCGATATCCCCAGGGACTGAAGCTTTCTTT. It encodes CAWSAISPGTEAFF.

The chain has TRBV30 and TRBJ2-3, with 8 positions matching TRBD1. The CDR3 spans 14 residues. Germline V gene lookup returns CDR1 GTSNPN and CDR2 SVGIG (reference sequence). The CDR3, as DNA: TGTGCATACTCTTTGGACAGGGGCACAGATACGCAGTATTTT. Amino acids: CAYSLDRGTDTQYF.

The gene calls are TRBV2 and TRBJ2-2; D may be TRBD2 (5 bases). Trimming took 5 bases from V and 4 from J, leaving 11 bases between them. The V gene's germline CDR1 is SNHLY and CDR2 FYNNEI. The CDR3 is made up of 14 amino acids. The chain's CDR3 is CASSLSEGTGELFF. CDR3 coding DNA: TGTGCCAGCAGTTTGAGTGAGGGCACCGGGGAGCTGTTTTTT.

The chain joins TRBV25-1 to TRBJ1-2; no clear D gene. Trimming removed 3 bases at V and 2 bases at J, with 7 bases between. This CDR3 spans 13 amino acids. CDR1 is MGHDK and CDR2 is SYGVNS in the germline V gene. CDR3: CASSDGRNYGYTF. Written as DNA, the CDR3 is TGTGCCAGCAGTGACGGTCGAAACTATGGCTACACCTTC.

J is TRBJ2-5 and V is TRBV5-8, with TRBD1 identical over 11 bases. Unmatched junction bases numbered 10, after V lost 4 bases and J lost 2 bases. Per germline, CDR1 SGHTS and CDR2 YDEGEE. The CDR3 extends over 17 amino acids. The CDR3 spells CASSPGQGAPGQETQYF. The CDR3 nucleotides are TGTGCCAGCAGCCCCGGACAGGGGGCTCCGGGGCAAGAGACCCAGTACTTC.

This clone was counted between two and nine times. The chain has TRBV18 and TRBJ1-5, with TRBD1 matching over 8 bases. This CDR3 is built from 15 residues. V gave up 3 bases and J gave up 4 bases; unmatched junction bases: 5. CDR1 and CDR2 (germline): KGHSH, LQKENI. CDR3 DNA: TGTGCCAGCTCACCTGGACAGGGAGCAAATCAGCCCCAGCATTTT. Amino acid sequence: CASSPGQGANQPQHF.

Concerning this clone: One end of the junction does not line up with germline, which may come from a read error. The CDR3 DNA sequence: TGTGCCAGCAGGGAGTATAGTTCACCCCTCCACTTT. Protein sequence: CASREYSSPLHF. The rearrangement uses TRBV6-5 and TRBJ1-6; D call uncertain. Germline lookup yields CDR1 MNHEY and CDR2 SVGAGI. CDR3 size: 12 residues.

CDR3 sequence reads: CASSLGGQGKETQYF. As DNA, the CDR3 is TGTGCCAGCAGCTTGGGGGGACAGGGGAAAGAGACCCAGTACTTC. The chain links TRBV5-4 to TRBJ2-5; 10 nucleotides line up with TRBD1. The CDR3 extends over 15 amino acids. Per germline, CDR1 SGHNT and CDR2 YYREEE (reference sequence). Trimming removed 0 bases from V and 3 bases from J; junction bases left unmatched: 2.

The J gene is TRBJ1-2, the V gene TRBV2, with D hard to call. This CDR3 comprises 14 residues. V lost 1 base and J lost 2, with 8 bases in between. Germline V lookup: CDR1 SNHLY, CDR2 FYNNEI. This CDR3 is CASSEDGGNYGYTF. The DNA of the CDR3 is TGTGCCAGCAGTGAAGATGGAGGGAACTATGGCTACACCTTC.

The chain combines TRBV2 with TRBJ2-1; the match to TRBD2 covers 12 bases. The CDR3 is made up of 19 amino acids. The germline gives CDR1 SNHLY, CDR2 FYNNEI. With 5 bases clipped from V and 0 bases from J, the junction kept 11 bases outside the gene matches. CDR3 protein: CASSRTGLAGLYSYNEQFF. The CDR3 DNA sequence: TGTGCCAGCAGTCGGACCGGACTAGCGGGGTTATACTCCTACAATGAGCAGTTCTTC.